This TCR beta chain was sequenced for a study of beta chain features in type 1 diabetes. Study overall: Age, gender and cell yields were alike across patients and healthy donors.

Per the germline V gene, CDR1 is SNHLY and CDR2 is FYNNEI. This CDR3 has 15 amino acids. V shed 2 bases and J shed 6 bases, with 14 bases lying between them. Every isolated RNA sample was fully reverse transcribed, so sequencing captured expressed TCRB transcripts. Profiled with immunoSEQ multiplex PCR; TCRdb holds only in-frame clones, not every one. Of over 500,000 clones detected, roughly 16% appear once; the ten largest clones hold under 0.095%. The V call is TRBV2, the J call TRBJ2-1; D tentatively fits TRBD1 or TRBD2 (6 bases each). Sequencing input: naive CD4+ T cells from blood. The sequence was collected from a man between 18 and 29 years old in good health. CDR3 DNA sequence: TGTGCCAGCAGTGAACGGTCGGGGGCGGGCAATGAGCAGTTCTTC. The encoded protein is CASSERSGAGNEQFF.